This T cell receptor (beta chain) was documented in a study of blood T cell repertoires in COVID-19. Study context: The origin of the acute and convalescent COVID-19 samples was the United States, Italy and Spain. T cells, B-cell-depleted T cells, or PBMCs supplied cDNA or gDNA.

TCRdb keeps only in-frame clones here, not all; method: immunoSEQ multiplex PCR. The sample includes almost 50,000 clones, 79% seen only once; the top ten take roughly 27%. This CDR3 has 15 amino acids. Germline lookup yields CDR1 GTSNPN and CDR2 SVGIG (reference sequence). V trimming: 2 bases; J trimming: 6 bases; junction bases outside the gene matches: 4. The chain has TRBV30 and TRBJ1-4, with 12 nucleotides matching TRBD1. The source of this sequence is a man in his sixties or seventies with acute or convalescent COVID-19. The sequencing input was peripheral blood. This chain's CDR3 is CAWSLGTGGHEKLFF. The CDR3 nucleotides are TGTGCCTGGAGTTTGGGGACAGGGGGCCATGAAAAACTGTTTTTT.